This T cell receptor beta chain was documented in a study of T cell repertoires in cytomegalovirus infection. Study-level background: Recently identified HLA-C-restricted and well-studied HLA-B-restricted CMV epitopes were used.

As for this clonotype: Its antigen is not known.

General study results and limits: CMV carriers with the relevant HLA were identified by cumulative public TCR beta family frequency. HLA-C-restricted CMV clonotypes gave the most frequent clonotype in two of eight donors.

The V end was cut by 1 base, the J end by 5 bases, with 13 bases between. Germline CDR1 SGHNT, CDR2 YENEEA. The CDR3 loop spans 15 amino acids. TCRdb reanalysed the reads using MiXCR and keeps one entry per CDR3 protein. The repertoire holds about 400,000 distinct CDR3 sequences, with approximately 30% as singletons. The chain couples TRBV11-3 to TRBJ2-3, with D tentatively TRBD2 (6 bases). This clonotype was sampled from a human donor in good health (CMV status not recorded). Some clones in this sample may be carry-over from other donors' samples. The sample in question was cultured PBMCs, obtained from culture after CMV antigen stimulation. The CDR3 DNA reads as TGTGCCAGCAGCTTAGCAGGGACTTCCAGAGATACGCAGTATTTT. The encoded protein is CASSLAGTSRDTQYF.